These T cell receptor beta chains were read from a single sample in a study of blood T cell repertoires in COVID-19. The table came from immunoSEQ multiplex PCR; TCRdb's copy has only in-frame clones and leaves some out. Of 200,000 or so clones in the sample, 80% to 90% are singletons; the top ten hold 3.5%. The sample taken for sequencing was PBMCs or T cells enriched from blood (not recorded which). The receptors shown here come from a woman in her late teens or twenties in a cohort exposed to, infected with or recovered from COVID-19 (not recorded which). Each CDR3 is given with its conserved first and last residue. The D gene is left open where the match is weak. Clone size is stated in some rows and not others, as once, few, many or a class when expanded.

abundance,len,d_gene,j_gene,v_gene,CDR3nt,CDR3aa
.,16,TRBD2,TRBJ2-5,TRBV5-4,TGTGCCAGCAGCTTAGGGACTAGCGGGGTGGGGGAGACCCAGTACTTC,CASSLGTSGVGETQYF
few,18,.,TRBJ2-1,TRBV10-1,TGCGCCAGCAGTGAGCCCCCCGTAGGTGCGGGAAGGTACAATGAGCAGTTCTTC,CASSEPPVGAGRYNEQFF
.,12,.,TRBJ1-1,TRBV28,TGTGCCAGCGTCGAAGAACGGTATGAAGCTTTCTTT,CASVEERYEAFF
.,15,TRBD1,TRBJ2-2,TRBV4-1,TGCGCCAGCAGCCAAGTGCAGGGGGCGGCCGGGGAGCTGTTTTTT,CASSQVQGAAGELFF
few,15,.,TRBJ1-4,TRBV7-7,TGTGCCAGCAGCCCATCGGGGAATGTCGGTGAAAAACTGTTTTTT,CASSPSGNVGEKLFF
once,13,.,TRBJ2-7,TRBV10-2,TGCGCCAGCAGTGACAGGGGAGTTTACGAGCAGTACTTC,CASSDRGVYEQYF
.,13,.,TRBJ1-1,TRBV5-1,TGCGCCAGCAGCTTGCCCCAGGGCACTGAAGCTTTCTTT,CASSLPQGTEAFF
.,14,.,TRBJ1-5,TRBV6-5,TGTGCCAGCAGGATCAGTGGTGGCAATCAGCCCCAGCATTTT,CASRISGGNQPQHF
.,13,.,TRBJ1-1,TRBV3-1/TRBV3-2,TGTGCCAGCAGCCAGGCAGGGCTTGCTGAAGCTTTCTTT,CASSQAGLAEAFF
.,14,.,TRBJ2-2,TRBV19,TGTGCCAGTGCAGACAGGGAGGACACCGGGGAGCTGTTTTTT,CASADREDTGELFF
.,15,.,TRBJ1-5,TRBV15,TGTGCCACCAGCAGCGCAGACATGGGCCAGTCGCCCCAGCATTTT,CATSSADMGQSPQHF
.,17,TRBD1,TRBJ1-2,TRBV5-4,TGTGCCAGCAGCCCCACCCGCTCGACAGGGTCGGAGTTTGGCTACACCTTC,CASSPTRSTGSEFGYTF
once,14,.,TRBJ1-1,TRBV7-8,TGTGCCAGCAGCCGACCGATAGAGAACACTGAAGCTTTCTTT,CASSRPIENTEAFF
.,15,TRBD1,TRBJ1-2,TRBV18,TGTGCCAGCTCACCGGACAGGCAGAGTTACTATGGCTACACCTTC,CASSPDRQSYYGYTF
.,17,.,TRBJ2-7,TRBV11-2,TGTGCCAGCAGCCCCGGCTGGTCGTCCGACAGCTCCTACGAGCAGTACTTC,CASSPGWSSDSSYEQYF
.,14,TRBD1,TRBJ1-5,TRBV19,TGTGCCAGTAAGTCGGACAGGGGTTGGCAGCCCCAGCATTTT,CASKSDRGWQPQHF
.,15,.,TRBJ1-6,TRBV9,TGTGCCAGCAGCGTAGGTTCAGGGGCTAATTCACCCCTCCACTTT,CASSVGSGANSPLHF
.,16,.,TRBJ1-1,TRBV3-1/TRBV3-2,TGTGCCAGCAGCCAGGTTGCCATGGGGGCGAACACTGAAGCTTTCTTT,CASSQVAMGANTEAFF
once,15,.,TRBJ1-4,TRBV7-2,TGTGCCAGCAGCCCCACAAGGACCGGAGGAGAAAAACTGTTTTTT,CASSPTRTGGEKLFF